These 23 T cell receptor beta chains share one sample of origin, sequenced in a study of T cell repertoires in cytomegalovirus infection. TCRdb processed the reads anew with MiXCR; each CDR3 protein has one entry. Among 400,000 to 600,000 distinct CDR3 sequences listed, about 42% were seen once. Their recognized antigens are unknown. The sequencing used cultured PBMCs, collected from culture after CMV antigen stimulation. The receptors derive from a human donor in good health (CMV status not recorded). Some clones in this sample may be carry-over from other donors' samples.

CDR3 residues: CASSQVLEYGYTF. CDR3 sequence (DNA): TGCGCCAGCAGCCAAGTGTTAGAGTATGGCTACACCTTC. V usage is TRBV4-1 and J usage is TRBJ1-2, with D unresolved. V was shortened by 1 base and J by 5 bases, with 8 bases between the two germline ends. The CDR3 is 13 residues long. Germline V lookup: CDR1 MGHRA, CDR2 YSYEKL.

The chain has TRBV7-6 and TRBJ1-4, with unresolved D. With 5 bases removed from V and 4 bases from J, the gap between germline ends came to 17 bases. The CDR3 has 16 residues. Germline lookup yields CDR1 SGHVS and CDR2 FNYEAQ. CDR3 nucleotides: TGTGCCAGCAGCCCTCGACCCAGAGCAGATAATGAAAAACTGTTTTTT. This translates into CASSPRPRADNEKLFF.

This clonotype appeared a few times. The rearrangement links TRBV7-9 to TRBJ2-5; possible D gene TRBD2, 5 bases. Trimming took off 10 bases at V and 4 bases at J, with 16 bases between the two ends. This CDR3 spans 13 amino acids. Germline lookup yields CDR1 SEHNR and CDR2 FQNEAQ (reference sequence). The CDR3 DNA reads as TGTGCCACCGAGGGCCTTGGGCGAGAGACCCAGTACTTC. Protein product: CATEGLGRETQYF.

This CDR3 reads CSARDRGGVNIQYF. In nucleotides, the CDR3 is TGCAGTGCTAGGGACAGGGGAGGGGTAAACATTCAGTACTTC. The chain recombines TRBV20-1 with TRBJ2-4, with 9 bases identical to TRBD1. Germline V CDR1 and CDR2: DFQATT, SNEGSKA (reference sequence). V lost 3 bases and J lost 6; bases outside the gene matches: 6. The CDR3 is made up of 14 amino acids.

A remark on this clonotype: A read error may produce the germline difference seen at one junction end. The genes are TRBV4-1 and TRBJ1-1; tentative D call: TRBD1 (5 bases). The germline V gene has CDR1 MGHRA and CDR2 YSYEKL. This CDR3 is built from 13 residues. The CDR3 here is CASSQVGGYEAFF. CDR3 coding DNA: TGTGCCAGCAGCCAAGTCGGGGGGTATGAAGCTTTCTTT.

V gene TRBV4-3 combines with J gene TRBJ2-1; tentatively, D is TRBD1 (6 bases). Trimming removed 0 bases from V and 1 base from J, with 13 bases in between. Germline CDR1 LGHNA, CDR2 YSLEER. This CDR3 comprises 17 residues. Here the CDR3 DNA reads TGCGCCAGCAGCCAAGAGGTCCCAGGGGTGTCCTACAATGAGCAGTTCTTC. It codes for CASSQEVPGVSYNEQFF.

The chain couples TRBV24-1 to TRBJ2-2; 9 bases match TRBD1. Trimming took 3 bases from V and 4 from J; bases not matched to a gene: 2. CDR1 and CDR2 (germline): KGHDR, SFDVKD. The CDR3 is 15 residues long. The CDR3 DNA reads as TGTGCCACCAGTGATGGACAGGGGAGCACCGGGGAGCTGTTTTTT. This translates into CATSDGQGSTGELFF.

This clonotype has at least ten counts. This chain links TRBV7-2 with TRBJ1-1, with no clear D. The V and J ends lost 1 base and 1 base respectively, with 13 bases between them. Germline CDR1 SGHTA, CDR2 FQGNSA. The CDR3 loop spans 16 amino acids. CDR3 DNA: TGTGCCAGCAGCTTAGGTCGGCGGCATAAGAACACTGAAGCTTTCTTT. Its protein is CASSLGRRHKNTEAFF.

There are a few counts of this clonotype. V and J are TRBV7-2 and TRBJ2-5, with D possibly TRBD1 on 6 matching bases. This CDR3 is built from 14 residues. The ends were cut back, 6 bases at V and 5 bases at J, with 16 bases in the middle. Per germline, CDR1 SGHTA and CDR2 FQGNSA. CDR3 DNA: TGTGCCAGCAGAAGACAGACAGGACCGGAGACCCAGTACTTC. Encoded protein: CASRRQTGPETQYF.

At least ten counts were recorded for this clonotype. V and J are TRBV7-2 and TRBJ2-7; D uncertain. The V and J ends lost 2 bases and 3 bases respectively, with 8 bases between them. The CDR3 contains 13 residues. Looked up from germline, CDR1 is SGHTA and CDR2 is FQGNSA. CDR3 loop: CASSLRSGYEQYF. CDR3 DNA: TGTGCCAGCAGCTTACGCTCCGGCTACGAGCAGTACTTC.

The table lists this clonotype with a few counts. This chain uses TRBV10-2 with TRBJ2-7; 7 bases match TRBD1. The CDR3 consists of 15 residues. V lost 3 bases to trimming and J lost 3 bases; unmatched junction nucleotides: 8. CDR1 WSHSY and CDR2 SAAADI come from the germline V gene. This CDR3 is CASSESNRGVYEQYF. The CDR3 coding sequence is TGCGCCAGCAGTGAATCCAACAGGGGAGTCTACGAGCAGTACTTC.

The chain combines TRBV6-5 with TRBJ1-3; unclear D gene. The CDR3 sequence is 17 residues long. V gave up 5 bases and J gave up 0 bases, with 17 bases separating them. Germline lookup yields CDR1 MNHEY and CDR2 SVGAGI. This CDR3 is CASSPRGGPVSGNTIYF. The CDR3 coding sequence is TGTGCCAGCAGTCCCCGTGGAGGACCAGTCTCTGGAAACACCATATATTTT.

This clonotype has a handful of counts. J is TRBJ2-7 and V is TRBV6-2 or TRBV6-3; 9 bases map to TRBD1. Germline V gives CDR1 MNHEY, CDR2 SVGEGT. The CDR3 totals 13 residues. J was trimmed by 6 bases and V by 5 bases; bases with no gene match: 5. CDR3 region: CASSRDRDGEQYF. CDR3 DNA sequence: TGTGCCAGCAGTCGGGACAGGGACGGCGAGCAGTACTTC.

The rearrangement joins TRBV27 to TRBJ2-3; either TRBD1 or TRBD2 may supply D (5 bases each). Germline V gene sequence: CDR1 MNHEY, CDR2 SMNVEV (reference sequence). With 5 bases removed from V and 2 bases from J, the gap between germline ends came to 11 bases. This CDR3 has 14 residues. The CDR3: CASSPWGYTDTQYF. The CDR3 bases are TGTGCCAGCAGTCCTTGGGGGTACACAGATACGCAGTATTTT.

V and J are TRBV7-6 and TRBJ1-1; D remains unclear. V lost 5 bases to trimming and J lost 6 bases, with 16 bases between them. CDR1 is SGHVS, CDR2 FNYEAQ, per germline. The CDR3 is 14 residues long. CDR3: CASSVGLGFSEAFF. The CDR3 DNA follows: TGTGCCAGCAGCGTTGGCCTTGGATTCTCTGAAGCTTTCTTT. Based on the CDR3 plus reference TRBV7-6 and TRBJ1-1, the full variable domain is GAGVSQSPRYKVTKRGQDVALRCDPISGHVSLYWYRQALGQGPEFLTYFNYEAQQDKSGLPNDRFSAERPEGSISTLTIQRTEQRDSAMYRCASSVGLGFSEAFFGQGTRLTVV.

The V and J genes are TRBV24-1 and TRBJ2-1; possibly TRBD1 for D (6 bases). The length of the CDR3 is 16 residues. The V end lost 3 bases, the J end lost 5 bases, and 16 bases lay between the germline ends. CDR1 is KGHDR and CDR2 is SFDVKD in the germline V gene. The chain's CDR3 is CATSDLRGSDNNEQFF. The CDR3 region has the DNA TGTGCCACCAGTGATCTGAGGGGGTCTGATAACAATGAGCAGTTCTTC.

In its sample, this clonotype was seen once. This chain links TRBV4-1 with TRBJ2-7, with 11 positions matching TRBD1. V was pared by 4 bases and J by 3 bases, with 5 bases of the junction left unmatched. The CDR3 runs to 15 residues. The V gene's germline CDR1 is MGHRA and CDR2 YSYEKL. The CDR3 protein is CASSPLGTGGYEQYF. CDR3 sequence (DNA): TGCGCCAGCAGCCCTCTGGGGACAGGGGGCTACGAGCAGTACTTC.

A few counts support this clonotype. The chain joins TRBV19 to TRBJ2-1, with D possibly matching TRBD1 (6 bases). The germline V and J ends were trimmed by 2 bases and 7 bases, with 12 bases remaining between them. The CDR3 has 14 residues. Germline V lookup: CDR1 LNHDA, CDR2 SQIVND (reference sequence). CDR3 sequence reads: CASSILQGFNEQFF. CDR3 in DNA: TGTGCCAGTAGTATACTACAGGGTTTTAATGAGCAGTTCTTC.

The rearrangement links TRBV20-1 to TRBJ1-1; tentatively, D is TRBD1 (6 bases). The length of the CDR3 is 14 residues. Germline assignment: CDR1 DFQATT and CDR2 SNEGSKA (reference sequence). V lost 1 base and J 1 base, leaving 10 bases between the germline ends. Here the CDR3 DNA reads TGCAGTGCTAGAGGGGGGCCTGCGAACACTGAAGCTTTCTTT. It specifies CSARGGPANTEAFF.

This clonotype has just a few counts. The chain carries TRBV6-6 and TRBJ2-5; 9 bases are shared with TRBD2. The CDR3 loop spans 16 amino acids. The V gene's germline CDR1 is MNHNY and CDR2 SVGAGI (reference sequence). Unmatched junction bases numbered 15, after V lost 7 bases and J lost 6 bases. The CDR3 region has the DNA TGTGCCAGCACCCGAGGGGCGGGAGGGGAAGAAAAGACCCAGTACTTC. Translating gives CASTRGAGGEEKTQYF.

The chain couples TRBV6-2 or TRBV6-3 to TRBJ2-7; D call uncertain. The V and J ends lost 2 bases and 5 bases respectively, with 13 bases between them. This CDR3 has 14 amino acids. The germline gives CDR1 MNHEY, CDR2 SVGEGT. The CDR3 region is CASSYIGPHHEQYF. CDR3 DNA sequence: TGTGCCAGCAGTTACATCGGGCCTCACCACGAGCAGTACTTC.

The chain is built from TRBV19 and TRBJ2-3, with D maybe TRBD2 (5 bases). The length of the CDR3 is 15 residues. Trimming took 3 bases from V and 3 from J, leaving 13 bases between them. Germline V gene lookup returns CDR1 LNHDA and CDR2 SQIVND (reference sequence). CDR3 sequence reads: CASSIAPGGTDTQYF. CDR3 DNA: TGTGCCAGTAGTATCGCCCCCGGAGGTACAGATACGCAGTATTTT.

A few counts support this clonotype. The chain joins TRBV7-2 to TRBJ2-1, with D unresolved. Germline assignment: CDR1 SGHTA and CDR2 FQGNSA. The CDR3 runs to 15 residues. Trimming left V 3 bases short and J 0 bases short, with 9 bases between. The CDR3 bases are TGTGCCAGCAGCTTGTGGGCAACCTCCTACAATGAGCAGTTCTTC. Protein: CASSLWATSYNEQFF.